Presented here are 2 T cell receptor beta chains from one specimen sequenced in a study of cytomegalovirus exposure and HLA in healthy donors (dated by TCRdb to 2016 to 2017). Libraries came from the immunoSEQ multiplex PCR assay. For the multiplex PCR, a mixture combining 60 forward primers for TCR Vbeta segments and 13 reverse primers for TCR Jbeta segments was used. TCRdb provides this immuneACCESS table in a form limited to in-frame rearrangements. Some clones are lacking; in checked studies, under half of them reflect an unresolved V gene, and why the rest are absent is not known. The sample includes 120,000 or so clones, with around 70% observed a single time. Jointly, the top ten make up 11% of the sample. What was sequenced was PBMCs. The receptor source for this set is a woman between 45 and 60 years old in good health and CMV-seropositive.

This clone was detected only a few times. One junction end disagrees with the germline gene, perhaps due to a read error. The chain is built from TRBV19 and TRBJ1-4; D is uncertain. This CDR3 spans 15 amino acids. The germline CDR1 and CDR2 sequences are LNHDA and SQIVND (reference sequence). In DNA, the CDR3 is TGTGCCAGTACAGAAAGCGGCAGATTTAATCAAAAACTGTTTTTT. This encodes CASTESGRFNQKLFF.

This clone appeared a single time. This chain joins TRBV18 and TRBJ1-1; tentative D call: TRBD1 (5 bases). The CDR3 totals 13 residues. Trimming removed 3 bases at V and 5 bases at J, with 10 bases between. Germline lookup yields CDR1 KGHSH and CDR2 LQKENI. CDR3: CASSPDRQTEAFF. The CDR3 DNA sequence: TGTGCCAGCTCACCTGACAGACAAACTGAAGCTTTCTTT.